This T cell receptor beta chain was observed in a study of T cell responses to AZD1222 COVID-19 vaccine. The repertoire was sequenced with immunoSEQ multiplex PCR; TCRdb's copy has only in-frame clones and lacks some. The table has tens of thousands of clones, 80% seen once. This CDR3 has 13 amino acids. V lost 7 bases to trimming and J lost 4 bases, with 13 bases between them. The TCR comes from an adult who received the AZD1222 COVID-19 vaccine. Sequences were derived from peripheral blood, sampled 28 days after the second AZD1222 dose. The chain has TRBV12-3 or TRBV12-4 and TRBJ1-2; D might be TRBD1 (5 bases). The CDR3: CASTRDATYGYTF. The CDR3, as DNA: TGTGCCAGCACCCGGGACGCCACCTATGGCTACACCTTC.